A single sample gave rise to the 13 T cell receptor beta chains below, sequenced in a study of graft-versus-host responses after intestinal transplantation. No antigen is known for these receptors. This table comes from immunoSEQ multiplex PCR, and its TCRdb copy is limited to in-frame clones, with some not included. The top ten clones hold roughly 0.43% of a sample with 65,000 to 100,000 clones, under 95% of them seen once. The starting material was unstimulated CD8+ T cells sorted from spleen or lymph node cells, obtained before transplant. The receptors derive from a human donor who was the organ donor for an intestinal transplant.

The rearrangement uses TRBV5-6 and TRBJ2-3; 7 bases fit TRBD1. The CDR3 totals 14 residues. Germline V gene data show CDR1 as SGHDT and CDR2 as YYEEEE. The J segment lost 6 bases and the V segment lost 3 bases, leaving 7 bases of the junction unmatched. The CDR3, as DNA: TGTGCCAGCAGCTGGGACAGAAATGCGGATACGCAGTATTTT. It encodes CASSWDRNADTQYF.

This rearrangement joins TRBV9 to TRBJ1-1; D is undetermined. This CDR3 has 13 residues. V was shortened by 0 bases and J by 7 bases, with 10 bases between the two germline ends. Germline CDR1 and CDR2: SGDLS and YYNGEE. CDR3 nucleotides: TGTGCCAGCAGCGTAGACCTGGGCCTTGAAGCTTTCTTT. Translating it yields CASSVDLGLEAFF.

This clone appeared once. The chain's CDR3 is CASKGLGQGYHEQYF. The CDR3 coding sequence is TGTGCCAGCAAGGGGTTGGGACAGGGGTACCACGAGCAGTACTTC. This rearrangement joins TRBV2 to TRBJ2-7; 10 bases are a match to TRBD1. The trim removed 7 bases at V and 5 bases at J, leaving 11 bases unmatched. Per the germline V gene, CDR1 is SNHLY and CDR2 is FYNNEI. This CDR3 spans 15 amino acids.

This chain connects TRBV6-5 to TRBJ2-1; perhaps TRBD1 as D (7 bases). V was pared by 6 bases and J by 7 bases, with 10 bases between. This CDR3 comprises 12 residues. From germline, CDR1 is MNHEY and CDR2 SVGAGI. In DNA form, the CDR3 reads TGTGCCAGCAGCTCAGGGGGGAATGAGCAGTTCTTC. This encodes CASSSGGNEQFF.

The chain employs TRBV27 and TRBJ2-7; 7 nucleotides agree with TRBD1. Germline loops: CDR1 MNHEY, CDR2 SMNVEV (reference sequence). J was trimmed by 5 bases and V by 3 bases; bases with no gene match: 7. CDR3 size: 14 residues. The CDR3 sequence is CASSFGGQDNEQYF. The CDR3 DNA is TGTGCCAGCAGTTTTGGTGGACAGGATAACGAGCAGTACTTC.

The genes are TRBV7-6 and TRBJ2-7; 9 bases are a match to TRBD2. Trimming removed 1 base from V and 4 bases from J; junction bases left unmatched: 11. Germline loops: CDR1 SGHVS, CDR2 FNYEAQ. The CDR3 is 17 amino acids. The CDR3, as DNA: TGTGCCAGCAGCTTAGAATTAATGGCTAGCGGGGAATACGAGCAGTACTTC. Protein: CASSLELMASGEYEQYF.

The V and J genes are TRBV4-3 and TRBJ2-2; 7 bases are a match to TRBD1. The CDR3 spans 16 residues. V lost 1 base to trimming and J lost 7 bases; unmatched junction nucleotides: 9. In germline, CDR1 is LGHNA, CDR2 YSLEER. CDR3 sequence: CASSQARKGANGELFF. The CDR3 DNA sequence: TGCGCCAGCAGCCAAGCGAGGAAGGGGGCGAACGGGGAGCTGTTTTTT.

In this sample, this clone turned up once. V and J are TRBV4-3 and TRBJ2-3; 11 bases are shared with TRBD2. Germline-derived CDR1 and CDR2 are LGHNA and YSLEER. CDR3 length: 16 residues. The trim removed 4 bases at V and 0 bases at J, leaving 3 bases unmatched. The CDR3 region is CASSLRLAGSTDTQYF. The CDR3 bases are TGCGCCAGCAGCCTTAGACTAGCGGGGAGCACAGATACGCAGTATTTT.

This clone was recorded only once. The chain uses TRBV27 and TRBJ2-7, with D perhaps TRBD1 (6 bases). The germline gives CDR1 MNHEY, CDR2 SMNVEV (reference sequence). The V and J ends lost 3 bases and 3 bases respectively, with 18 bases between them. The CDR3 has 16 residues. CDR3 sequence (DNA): TGTGCCAGCAGTTTCCCGAAACCACGGACAGACTACGAGCAGTACTTC. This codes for CASSFPKPRTDYEQYF.

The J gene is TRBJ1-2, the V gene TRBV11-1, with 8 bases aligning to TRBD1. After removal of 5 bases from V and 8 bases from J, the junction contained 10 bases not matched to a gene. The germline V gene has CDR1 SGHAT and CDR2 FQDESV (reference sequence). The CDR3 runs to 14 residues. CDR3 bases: TGTGCCAGCAGCGACCGGACAGGGAGGGACGGCTACACCTTC. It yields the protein CASSDRTGRDGYTF. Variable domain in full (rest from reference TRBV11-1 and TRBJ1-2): EAEVAQSPRYKITEKSQAVAFWCDPISGHATLYWYRQILGQGPELLVQFQDESVVDDSQLPKDRFSAERLKGVDSTLKIQPAELGDSAMYLCASSDRTGRDGYTFGSGTRLTVV.

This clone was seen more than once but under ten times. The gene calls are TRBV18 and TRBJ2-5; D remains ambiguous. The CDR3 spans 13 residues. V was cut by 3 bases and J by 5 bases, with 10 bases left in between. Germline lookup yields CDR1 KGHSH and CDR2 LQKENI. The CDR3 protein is CASSPENWETQYF. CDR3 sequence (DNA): TGTGCCAGCTCACCGGAGAATTGGGAGACCCAGTACTTC.

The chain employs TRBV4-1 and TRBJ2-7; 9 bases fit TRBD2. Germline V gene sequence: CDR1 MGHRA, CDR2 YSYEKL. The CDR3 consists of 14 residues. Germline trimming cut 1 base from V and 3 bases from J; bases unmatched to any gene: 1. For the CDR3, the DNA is TGCGCCAGCAGCCAAGTAGCGGGGGTCTACGAGCAGTACTTC. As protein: CASSQVAGVYEQYF.

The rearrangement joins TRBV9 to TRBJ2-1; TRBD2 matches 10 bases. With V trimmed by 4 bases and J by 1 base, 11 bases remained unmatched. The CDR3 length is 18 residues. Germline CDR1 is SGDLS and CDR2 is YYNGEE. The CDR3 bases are TGTGCCAGCAGCTTCCGCGTAGCGGGGGGAGGATCCTACAATGAGCAGTTCTTC. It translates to CASSFRVAGGGSYNEQFF.